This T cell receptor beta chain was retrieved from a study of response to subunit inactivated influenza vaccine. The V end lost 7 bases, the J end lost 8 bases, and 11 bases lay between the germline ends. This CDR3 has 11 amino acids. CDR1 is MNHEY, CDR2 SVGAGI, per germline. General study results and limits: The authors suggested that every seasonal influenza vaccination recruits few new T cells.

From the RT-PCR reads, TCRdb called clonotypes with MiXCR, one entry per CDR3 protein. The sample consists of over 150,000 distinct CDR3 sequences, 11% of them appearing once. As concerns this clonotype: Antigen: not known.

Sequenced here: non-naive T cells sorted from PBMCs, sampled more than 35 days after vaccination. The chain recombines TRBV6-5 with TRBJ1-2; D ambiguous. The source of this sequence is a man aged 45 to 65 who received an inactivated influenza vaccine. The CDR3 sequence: CASITLNGYTF. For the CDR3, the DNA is TGTGCCAGCATAACGCTCAACGGCTACACCTTC.